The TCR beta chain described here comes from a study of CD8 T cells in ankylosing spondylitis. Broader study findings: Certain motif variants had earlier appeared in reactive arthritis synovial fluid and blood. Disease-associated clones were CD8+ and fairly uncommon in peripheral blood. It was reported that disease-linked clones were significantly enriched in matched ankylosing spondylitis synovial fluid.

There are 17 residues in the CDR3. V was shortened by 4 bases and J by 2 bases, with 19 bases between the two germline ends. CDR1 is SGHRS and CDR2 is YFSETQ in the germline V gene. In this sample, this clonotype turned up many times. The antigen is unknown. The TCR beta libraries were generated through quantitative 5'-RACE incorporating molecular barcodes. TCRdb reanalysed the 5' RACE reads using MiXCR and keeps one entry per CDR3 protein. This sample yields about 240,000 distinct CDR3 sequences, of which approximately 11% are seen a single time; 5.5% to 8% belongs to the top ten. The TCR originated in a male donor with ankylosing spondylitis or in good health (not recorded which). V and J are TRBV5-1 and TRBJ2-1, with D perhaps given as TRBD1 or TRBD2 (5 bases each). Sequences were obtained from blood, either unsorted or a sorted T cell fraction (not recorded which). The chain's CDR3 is CASSLTLVGAPYNEQFF. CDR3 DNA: TGCGCCAGCAGCCTGACGCTGGTCGGGGCCCCCTACAATGAGCAGTTCTTC.